Only a few counts were recorded for the clone carrying this T cell receptor (beta chain). The CDR3 is made up of 12 amino acids. Germline CDR1 is LGHDT and CDR2 is YNNKEL (reference sequence). Trimming pared 2 bases from V and 6 bases from J, leaving 5 bases between. The data stem from a study of blood T cell repertoires in COVID-19. The data were produced by immunoSEQ multiplex PCR, yet TCRdb's version contains in-frame clones alone and is incomplete. This sample has fewer than 350,000 clones, with just over 90% found just once. Sequencing input: PBMCs or T cells enriched from blood (not recorded which). The chain links TRBV3-1 (or the pseudogene TRBV3-2) to TRBJ1-5; D call uncertain. The receptor's source is a woman in her forties with acute COVID-19. CDR3 region: CASSQRGQPQHF. The CDR3 DNA reads TGTGCCAGCAGCCAACGGGGTCAGCCCCAGCATTTT.